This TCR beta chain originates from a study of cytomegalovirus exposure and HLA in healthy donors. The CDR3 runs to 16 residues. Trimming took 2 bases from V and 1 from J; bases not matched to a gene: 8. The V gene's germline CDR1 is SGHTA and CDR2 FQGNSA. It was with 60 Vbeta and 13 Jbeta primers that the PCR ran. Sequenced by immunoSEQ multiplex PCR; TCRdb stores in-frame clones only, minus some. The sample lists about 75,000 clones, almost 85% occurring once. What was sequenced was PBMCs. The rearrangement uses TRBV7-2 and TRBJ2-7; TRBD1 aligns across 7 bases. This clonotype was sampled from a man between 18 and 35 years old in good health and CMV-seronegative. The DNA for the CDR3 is TGTGCCAGCAGCTTAACCGGGACAGCGCTTTCCTACGAGCAGTACTTC. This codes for CASSLTGTALSYEQYF.